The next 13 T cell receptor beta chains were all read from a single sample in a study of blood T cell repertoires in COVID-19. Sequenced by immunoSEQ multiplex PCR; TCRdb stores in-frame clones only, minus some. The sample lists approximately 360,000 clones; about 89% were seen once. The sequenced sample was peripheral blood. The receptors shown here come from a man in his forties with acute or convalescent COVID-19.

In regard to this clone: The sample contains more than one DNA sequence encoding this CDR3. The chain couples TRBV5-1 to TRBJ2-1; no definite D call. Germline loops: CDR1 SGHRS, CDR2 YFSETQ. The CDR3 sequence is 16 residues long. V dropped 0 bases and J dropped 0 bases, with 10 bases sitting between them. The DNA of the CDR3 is TGCGCCAGCAGCTTGGCAGGCAGTAGCTCCTACAATGAGCAGTTCTTC. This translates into CASSLAGSSSYNEQFF.

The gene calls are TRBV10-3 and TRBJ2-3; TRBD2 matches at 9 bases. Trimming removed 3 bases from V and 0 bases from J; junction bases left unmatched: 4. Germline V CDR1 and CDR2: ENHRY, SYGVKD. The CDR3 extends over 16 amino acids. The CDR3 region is CAISEIAGASTDTQYF. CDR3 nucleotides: TGTGCCATCAGTGAAATAGCGGGAGCTAGCACAGATACGCAGTATTTT.

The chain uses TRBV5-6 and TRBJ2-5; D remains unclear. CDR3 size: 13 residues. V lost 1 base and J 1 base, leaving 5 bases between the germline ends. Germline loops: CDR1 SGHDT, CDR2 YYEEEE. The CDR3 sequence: CASSLSSQETQYF. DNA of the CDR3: TGTGCCAGCAGCTTGAGTAGCCAAGAGACCCAGTACTTC.

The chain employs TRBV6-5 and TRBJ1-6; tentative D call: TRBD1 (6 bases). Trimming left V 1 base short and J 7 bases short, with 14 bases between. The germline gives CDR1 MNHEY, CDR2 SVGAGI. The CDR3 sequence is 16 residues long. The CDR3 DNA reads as TGTGCCAGCAGTTACTACGCAGGGGTGGAGAATTCACCCCTCCACTTT. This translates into CASSYYAGVENSPLHF.

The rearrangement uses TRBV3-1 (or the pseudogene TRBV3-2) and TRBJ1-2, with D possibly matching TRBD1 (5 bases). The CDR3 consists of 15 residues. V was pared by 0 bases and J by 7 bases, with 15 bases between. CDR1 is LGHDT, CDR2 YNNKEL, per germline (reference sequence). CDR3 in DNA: TGTGCCAGCAGCCAAGATCAAACGTCAGGGTCTGGCTACACCTTC. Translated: CASSQDQTSGSGYTF.

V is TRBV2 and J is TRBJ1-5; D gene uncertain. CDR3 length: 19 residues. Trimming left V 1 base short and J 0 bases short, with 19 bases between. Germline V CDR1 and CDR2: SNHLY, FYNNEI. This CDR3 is CASSEGLSRTYNSNQPQHF. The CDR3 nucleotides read TGTGCCAGCAGTGAAGGTCTGAGTCGGACTTACAATAGCAATCAGCCCCAGCATTTT.

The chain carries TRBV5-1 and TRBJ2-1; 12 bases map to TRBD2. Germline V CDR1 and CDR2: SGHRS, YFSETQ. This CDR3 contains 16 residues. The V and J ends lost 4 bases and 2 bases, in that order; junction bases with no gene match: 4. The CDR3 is CASSLTSGGTYNEQFF. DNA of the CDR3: TGCGCCAGCAGCCTAACTAGCGGGGGGACCTACAATGAGCAGTTCTTC. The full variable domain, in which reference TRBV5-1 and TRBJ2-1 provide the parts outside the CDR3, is KAGVTQTPRYLIKTRGQQVTLSCSPISGHRSVSWYQQTPGQGLQFLFEYFSETQRNKGNFPGRFSGRQFSNSRSEMNVSTLELGDSALYLCASSLTSGGTYNEQFFGPGTRLTVL.

In nucleotides, the CDR3 is TGTGCCAGCAGCCGACCCGACGGGGATCGACGCAACACCGGGGAGCTGTTTTTT. Translated, it gives CASSRPDGDRRNTGELFF. This chain links TRBV3-1 (or the pseudogene TRBV3-2) with TRBJ2-2; D is possibly TRBD2 (5 bases). The V end lost 4 bases, the J end lost 2 bases, and 20 bases lay between the germline ends. This CDR3 comprises 18 residues. Per germline, CDR1 LGHDT and CDR2 YNNKEL (reference sequence).

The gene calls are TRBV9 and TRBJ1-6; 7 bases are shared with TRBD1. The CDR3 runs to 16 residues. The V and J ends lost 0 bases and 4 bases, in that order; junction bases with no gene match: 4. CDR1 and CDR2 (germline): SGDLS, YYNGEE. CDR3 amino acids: CASSVGQGSYNSPLHF. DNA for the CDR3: TGTGCCAGCAGCGTAGGACAGGGATCTTATAATTCACCCCTCCACTTT.

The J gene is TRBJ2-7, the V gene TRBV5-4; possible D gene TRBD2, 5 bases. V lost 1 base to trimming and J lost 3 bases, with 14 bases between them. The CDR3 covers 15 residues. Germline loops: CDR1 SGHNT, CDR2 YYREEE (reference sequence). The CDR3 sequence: CASSLRAQTNYEQYF. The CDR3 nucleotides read TGTGCCAGCAGCTTGAGAGCCCAGACTAACTACGAGCAGTACTTC.

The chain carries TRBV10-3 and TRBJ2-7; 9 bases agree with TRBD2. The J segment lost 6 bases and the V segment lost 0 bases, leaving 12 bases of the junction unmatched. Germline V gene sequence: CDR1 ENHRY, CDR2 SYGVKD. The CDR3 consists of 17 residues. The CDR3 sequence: CAISESLAGVATSEQYF. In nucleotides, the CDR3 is TGTGCCATCAGTGAGTCGTTAGCGGGGGTGGCTACGAGCGAGCAGTACTTC.

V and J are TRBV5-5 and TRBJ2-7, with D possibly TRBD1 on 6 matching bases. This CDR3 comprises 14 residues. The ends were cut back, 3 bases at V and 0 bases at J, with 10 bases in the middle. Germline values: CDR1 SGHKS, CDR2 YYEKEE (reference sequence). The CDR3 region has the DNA TGTGCCAGCAGCTCTTACAGGGACTCCTACGAGCAGTACTTC. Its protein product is CASSSYRDSYEQYF.

The CDR3 DNA reads as TGTGCCAGCAGTTTCATCGCACGGTTCCAGCAGTTCTTC. It translates to CASSFIARFQQFF. The chain links TRBV28 to TRBJ2-1, with D hard to call. The ends were cut back, 3 bases at V and 11 bases at J, with 14 bases in the middle. The germline V gene encodes CDR1 MDHEN and CDR2 SYDVKM. The CDR3 consists of 13 residues. Using reference TRBV28 and TRBJ2-1 for the parts outside the CDR3, the full variable domain is DVKVTQSSRYLVKRTGEKVFLECVQDMDHENMFWYRQDPGLGLRLIYFSYDVKMKEKGDIPEGYSVSREKKERFSLILESASTNQTSMYLCASSFIARFQQFFGPGTRLTVL.